This T cell receptor beta chain is drawn from a study of T cells in Graves' hyperthyroidism and ophthalmopathy. Study conclusions and caveats: Stable hyperthyroidism was told apart from ophthalmopathy by a model built on 13 V-J features. Model-based prediction identified ophthalmopathy a median 6.5 months prior to its onset. Among clonotypes expanded in thyroid above 0.001, most were also found in blood.

Ends included, the CDR3 has 21 residues. Germline values: CDR1 LNHDA, CDR2 SQIVND (reference sequence). As concerns this clonotype: What it recognizes is unknown. Because the CDR3's place on the DNA is in doubt, the DNA is left out and the CDR3 is given as listed by TCRdb.

The CDR3 regions of TCR beta were amplified from RNA transcripts. The HTBI primer set was used in a first-round RT-PCR of the TCR CDR3. From the multiplex PCR reads, TCRdb called clonotypes with MiXCR, one entry per CDR3 protein. The sample shows about 290,000 distinct CDR3 sequences, approximately 14% of them seen only once. The receptor was isolated from a woman aged 40 to 49 with Graves' hyperthyroidism. The sequenced material came from blood. The chain is built from TRBV19 and TRBJ1-1; TRBD1, the D gene given by the table, was not confirmed from the DNA. This CDR3 is CGNSPCASSIGWEEVNTEAFF.